This entry lists 15 T cell receptor beta chains sequenced from one sample in a study of T-cell memory formation after mild COVID-19. TCRdb called the 5' RACE reads again in MiXCR, with one record for every CDR3 protein. The sample includes around 250,000 distinct CDR3 sequences, over 15% of them seen just once. The sample consisted of PBMCs or a T cell subset sorted from them (not recorded which). These receptors were obtained from a man younger than 35 who had mild COVID-19 (a few samples of this study predate the infection). Cell type and time point are not known.

This clonotype turned up a few times. The chain is built from TRBV6-2 or TRBV6-3 and TRBJ1-4; D not resolved. Germline assignment: CDR1 MNHEY and CDR2 SVGEGT. V was shortened by 3 bases and J by 8 bases, with 7 bases between the two germline ends. CDR3 length equals 12 residues. CDR3 nucleotide sequence: TGTGCCAGCAGTTATGCCGTGGAAAAACTGTTTTTT. Translated: CASSYAVEKLFF.

The genes are TRBV9 and TRBJ2-7, with D tentatively TRBD2 (5 bases). The CDR3 loop spans 12 amino acids. The germline gives CDR1 SGDLS, CDR2 YYNGEE. Trimming stripped 3 bases from V and 5 bases from J, with 9 bases between. The CDR3 DNA follows: TGTGCCAGCAGCGATGGAGGAAACGAGCAGTACTTC. Protein: CASSDGGNEQYF.

The CDR3 DNA is TGTGCCAGCAGTGTAACTTACGAGCAGTACGTC. Translated, it gives CASSVTYEQYV. This rearrangement joins TRBV2 to TRBJ2-7; unclear D gene. The V and J ends lost 4 bases and 4 bases respectively, with 5 bases between them. This CDR3 is 11 amino acids long. Germline CDR1 reads SNHLY; CDR2 reads FYNNEI.

The V and J genes are TRBV12-3 or TRBV12-4 and TRBJ2-3, with 11 nucleotides matching TRBD1. The CDR3 is made up of 18 amino acids. After removal of 7 bases from V and 0 bases from J, the junction contained 12 bases not matched to a gene. DNA for the CDR3: TGTGCCAGCACCCTACGGACAGGGGGCACCACCAGCACAGATACGCAGTATTTT. It codes for CASTLRTGGTTSTDTQYF.

In this sample, this clonotype turned up a few times. This rearrangement joins TRBV6-2 or TRBV6-3 to TRBJ1-5, with 8 bases that match TRBD1. The trim removed 5 bases at V and 5 bases at J, leaving 14 bases unmatched. The CDR3 has 17 amino acids. Germline V gives CDR1 MNHEY, CDR2 SVGEGT. CDR3 bases: TGTGCCAGCAGTCAAGACAGGGGTTTACAACCCGATCAGCCCCAGCATTTT. Translated, it gives CASSQDRGLQPDQPQHF.

The chain carries TRBV5-1 and TRBJ2-5; possible D gene TRBD2, 5 bases. Germline-derived CDR1 and CDR2 are SGHRS and YFSETQ. The CDR3 runs to 15 residues. The V end lost 0 bases, the J end lost 0 bases, and 9 bases lay between the germline ends. CDR3 in DNA: TGCGCCAGCAGCTTGGGTGCGGGCTACCAAGAGACCCAGTACTTC. This encodes CASSLGAGYQETQYF.

This clonotype has more than one count but fewer than ten. CDR3 sequence: CASSPIHGAGANVLTF. The CDR3 DNA reads as TGTGCCAGCTCACCAATACACGGTGCTGGGGCCAACGTCCTGACTTTC. The chain has TRBV18 and TRBJ2-6; D unresolved. The V gene's germline CDR1 is KGHSH and CDR2 LQKENI. This CDR3 is built from 16 residues. V was clipped by 2 bases and J by 2 bases, with 10 bases between them. Full variable domain (remainder filled in from reference TRBV18 and TRBJ2-6): NAGVMQNPRHLVRRRGQEARLRCSPMKGHSHVYWYRQLPEEGLKFMVYLQKENIIDESGMPKERFSAEFPKEGPSILRIQQVVRGDSAAYFCASSPIHGAGANVLTFGAGSRLTVL.

The rearrangement links TRBV5-6 to TRBJ2-2, with a weak D call TRBD1 (5 bases). The CDR3 length is 11 residues. Germline assignment: CDR1 SGHDT and CDR2 YYEEEE. Trimming pared 6 bases from V and 8 bases from J, leaving 8 bases between. The CDR3 DNA is TGTGCCAGCACCCAGGGTGGGGAGCTGTTTTTT. It is translated as CASTQGGELFF.

The V call is TRBV5-6, the J call TRBJ2-7; D is unclear. This CDR3 is built from 13 residues. The V end was cut by 1 base, the J end by 3 bases, with 8 bases between. CDR1 SGHDT and CDR2 YYEEEE come from the germline V gene. The CDR3 sequence is CASSLYAGYEQYV. The CDR3 nucleotides read TGTGCCAGCAGCTTGTACGCAGGCTACGAGCAGTACGTC.

This clonotype was found a few times. The chain recombines TRBV20-1 with TRBJ1-2; 9 bases are shared with TRBD1. Trimming at V came to 2 bases and at J to 2 bases, leaving 6 bases not matched to a gene. The CDR3 runs 15 residues. Germline CDR1 is DFQATT and CDR2 is SNEGSKA (reference sequence). This CDR3 is CSARHPGTGNYGYTF. Here the CDR3 DNA reads TGCAGTGCTAGACACCCGGGGACAGGGAACTATGGCTACACCTTC.

The chain uses TRBV7-2 and TRBJ2-3; 11 bases line up with TRBD2. The CDR3 is 17 residues long. V dropped 1 base and J dropped 5; count of bases not matched to a gene: 8. CDR1 and CDR2 (germline): SGHTA, FQGNSA. CDR3 sequence: CASSLGVSGGVGDTQYF. The CDR3 DNA reads as TGTGCCAGCAGCTTAGGGGTTAGCGGGGGGGTAGGAGATACGCAGTATTTT. The full variable domain, in which reference TRBV7-2 and TRBJ2-3 provide the parts outside the CDR3, is GAGVSQSPSNKVTEKGKDVELRCDPISGHTALYWYRQSLGQGLEFLIYFQGNSAPDKSGLPSDRFSAERTGGSVSTLTIQRTQQEDSAVYLCASSLGVSGGVGDTQYFGPGTRLTVL.

This clonotype was picked up a small number of times. J is TRBJ2-1 and V is TRBV13; no reliable D call. CDR3 length: 15 amino acids. V was pared by 4 bases and J by 5 bases, with 15 bases between. The V gene's germline CDR1 is PRHDT and CDR2 FYEKMQ (reference sequence). This chain's CDR3 is CASSYLGVFDNEQFF. The CDR3 bases are TGTGCCAGCAGCTACCTCGGTGTTTTCGACAATGAGCAGTTCTTC.

This clonotype was observed a handful of times. The chain has TRBV19 and TRBJ1-4; D possibly corresponds to TRBD1 (5 bases). This CDR3 has 16 amino acids. The V end lost 4 bases, the J end lost 4 bases, and 16 bases lay between the germline ends. The germline gives CDR1 LNHDA, CDR2 SQIVND (reference sequence). CDR3 coding DNA: TGTGCCAGTAGTACGGTACAGGCATCGTATAATGAAAAACTGTTTTTT. This sequence encodes CASSTVQASYNEKLFF.

This clonotype has more than one count but fewer than ten. The V gene is TRBV7-9, the J gene TRBJ2-5, with 7 bases fitting TRBD1. CDR1 and CDR2 (germline): SEHNR, FQNEAQ (reference sequence). CDR3 length equals 12 residues. The V segment lost 5 bases and the J segment 10 bases; nucleotides outside the gene matches: 7. CDR3 nucleotide sequence: TGTGCCAGCAGCACTGATGGACAGGACCAGTACTTC. It is translated as CASSTDGQDQYF.

This clonotype occurred a few times. The chain recombines TRBV7-3 with TRBJ2-3, with 10 bases fitting TRBD1. The CDR3 is 15 amino acids. Trimming at V came to 5 bases and at J to 0 bases, leaving 2 bases not matched to a gene. Germline CDR1 SGHTA, CDR2 FQGTGA. CDR3 sequence: CASSGTGASTDTQYF. CDR3 coding DNA: TGTGCCAGCAGCGGGACAGGGGCTAGCACAGATACGCAGTATTTT.